This record covers a single T cell receptor (beta chain). The CDR3 totals 13 residues. Germline V gene data show CDR1 as MNHEY and CDR2 as SVGAGI. The germline V and J ends were trimmed by 4 bases and 1 base, with 7 bases remaining between them. Libraries were prepared by immunoSEQ multiplex PCR; TCRdb keeps only in-frame clonotypes and omits some of them. The table includes roughly 200,000 clones, around 85% detected once. This record comes from a study of blood T cell repertoires in COVID-19. The origin of this receptor is a person aged 70 to 85 with COVID-19, enrolled during active disease. This chain joins TRBV6-5 and TRBJ1-2, with D uncertain. Sequencing used peripheral blood. CDR3 DNA sequence: TGTGCCAGCAGTTGGGCGGGTAACTATGGCTACACCTTC. Translation gives CASSWAGNYGYTF.